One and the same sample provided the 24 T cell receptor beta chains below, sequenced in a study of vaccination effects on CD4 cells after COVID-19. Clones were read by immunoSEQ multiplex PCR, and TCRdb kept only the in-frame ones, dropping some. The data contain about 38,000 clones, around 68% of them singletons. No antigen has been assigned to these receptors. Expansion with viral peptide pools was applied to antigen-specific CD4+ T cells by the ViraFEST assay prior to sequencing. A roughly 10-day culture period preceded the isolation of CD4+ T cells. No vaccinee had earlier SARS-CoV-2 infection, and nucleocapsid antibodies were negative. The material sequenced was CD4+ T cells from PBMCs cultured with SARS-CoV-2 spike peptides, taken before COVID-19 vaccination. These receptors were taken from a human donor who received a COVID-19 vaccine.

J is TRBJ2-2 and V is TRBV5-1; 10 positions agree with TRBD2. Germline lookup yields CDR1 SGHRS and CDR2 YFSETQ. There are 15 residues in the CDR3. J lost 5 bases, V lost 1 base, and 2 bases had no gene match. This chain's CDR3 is CASSLSGGATGELFF. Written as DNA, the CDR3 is TGCGCCAGCAGCTTGAGCGGGGGGGCGACCGGGGAGCTGTTTTTT.

This CDR3 is CASSGPGVYEQYF. CDR3 coding DNA: TGTGCCAGCAGCGGCCCGGGTGTCTACGAGCAGTACTTC. V gene TRBV9 combines with J gene TRBJ2-7; D is uncertain. This CDR3 has 13 amino acids. Germline V CDR1 and CDR2: SGDLS, YYNGEE. The germline V and J ends were trimmed by 3 bases and 3 bases, with 10 bases remaining between them.

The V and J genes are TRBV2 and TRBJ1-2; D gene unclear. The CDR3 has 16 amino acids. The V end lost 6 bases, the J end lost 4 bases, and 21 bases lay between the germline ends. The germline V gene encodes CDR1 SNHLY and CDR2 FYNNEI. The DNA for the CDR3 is TGTGCCAGCAGCATAGGGTCTCTCGGGAGGAGCTATGGCTACACCTTC. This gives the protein CASSIGSLGRSYGYTF.

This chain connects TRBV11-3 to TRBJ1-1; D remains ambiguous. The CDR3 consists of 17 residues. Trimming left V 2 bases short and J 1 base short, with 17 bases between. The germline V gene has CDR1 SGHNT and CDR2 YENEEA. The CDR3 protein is CASSLSILGRSNTEAFF. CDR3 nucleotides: TGTGCCAGCAGCTTATCGATTCTTGGCAGATCGAACACTGAAGCTTTCTTT.

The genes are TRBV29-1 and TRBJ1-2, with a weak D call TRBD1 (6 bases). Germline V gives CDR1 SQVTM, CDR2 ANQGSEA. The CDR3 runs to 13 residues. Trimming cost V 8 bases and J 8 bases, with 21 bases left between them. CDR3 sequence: CSFLQQGLKGYTF. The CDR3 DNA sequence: TGCAGCTTTCTCCAACAGGGACTTAAGGGCTACACCTTC.

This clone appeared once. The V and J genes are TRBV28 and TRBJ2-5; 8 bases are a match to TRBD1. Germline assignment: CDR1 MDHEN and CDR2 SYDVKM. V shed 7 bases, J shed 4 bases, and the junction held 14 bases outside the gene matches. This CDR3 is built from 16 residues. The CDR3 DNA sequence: TGTGCCAGCAACCGGATGGGAAGAGGACAGGGAGAGACCCAGTACTTC. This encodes CASNRMGRGQGETQYF.

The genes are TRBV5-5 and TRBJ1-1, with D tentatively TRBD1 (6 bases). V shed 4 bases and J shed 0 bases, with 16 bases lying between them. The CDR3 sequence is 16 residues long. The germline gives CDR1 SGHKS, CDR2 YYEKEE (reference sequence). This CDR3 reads CASSLLTGLMNTEAFF. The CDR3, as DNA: TGTGCCAGCAGCCTCCTGACAGGTTTAATGAACACTGAAGCTTTCTTT.

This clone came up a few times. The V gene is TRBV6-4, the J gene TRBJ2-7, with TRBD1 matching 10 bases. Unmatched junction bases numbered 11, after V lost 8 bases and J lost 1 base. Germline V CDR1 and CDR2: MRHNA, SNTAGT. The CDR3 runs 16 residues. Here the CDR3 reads CASGTGARRLSYEQYF. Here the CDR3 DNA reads TGTGCCAGCGGGACAGGGGCCCGCCGGTTGTCCTACGAGCAGTACTTC.

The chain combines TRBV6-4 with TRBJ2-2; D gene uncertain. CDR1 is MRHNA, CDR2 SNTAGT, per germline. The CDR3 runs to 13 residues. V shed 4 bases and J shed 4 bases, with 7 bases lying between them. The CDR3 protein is CASSGQATGELFF. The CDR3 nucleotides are TGTGCCAGCAGTGGGCAGGCCACCGGGGAGCTGTTTTTT.

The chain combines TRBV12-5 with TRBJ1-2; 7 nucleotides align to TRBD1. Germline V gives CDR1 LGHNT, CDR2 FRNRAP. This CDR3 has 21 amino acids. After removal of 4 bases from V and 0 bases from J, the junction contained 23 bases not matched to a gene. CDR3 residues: CASGWIVSQGGKGTANYGYTF. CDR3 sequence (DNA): TGTGCTAGTGGTTGGATAGTAAGCCAGGGGGGTAAGGGAACCGCTAACTATGGCTACACCTTC.

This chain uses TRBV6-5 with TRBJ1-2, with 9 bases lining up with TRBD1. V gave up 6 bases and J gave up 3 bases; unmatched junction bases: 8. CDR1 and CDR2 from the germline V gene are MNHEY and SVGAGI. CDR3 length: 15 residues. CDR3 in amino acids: CASRLQGANDYGYTF. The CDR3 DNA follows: TGTGCCAGCAGACTACAGGGGGCGAACGACTATGGCTACACCTTC.

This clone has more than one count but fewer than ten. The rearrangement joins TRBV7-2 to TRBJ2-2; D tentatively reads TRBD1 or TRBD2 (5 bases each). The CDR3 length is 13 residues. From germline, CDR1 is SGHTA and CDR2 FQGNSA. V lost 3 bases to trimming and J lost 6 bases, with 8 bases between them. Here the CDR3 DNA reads TGTGCCAGCAGCTTTGGGGGAGCCGGGGAGCTGTTTTTT. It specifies CASSFGGAGELFF.

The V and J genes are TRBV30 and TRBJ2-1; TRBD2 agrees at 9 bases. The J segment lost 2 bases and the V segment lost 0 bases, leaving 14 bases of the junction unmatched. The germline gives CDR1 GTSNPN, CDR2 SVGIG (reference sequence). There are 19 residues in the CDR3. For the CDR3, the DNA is TGTGCCTGGAGTGTATTAGTAAAAAGCGGGAGGCCTCCCTACAATGAGCAGTTCTTC. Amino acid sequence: CAWSVLVKSGRPPYNEQFF.

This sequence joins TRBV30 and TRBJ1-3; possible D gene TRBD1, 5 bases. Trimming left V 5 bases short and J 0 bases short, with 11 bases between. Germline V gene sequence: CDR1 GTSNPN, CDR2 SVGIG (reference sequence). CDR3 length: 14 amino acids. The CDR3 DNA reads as TGTGCCTGGGGGGACGGACGCTCTGGAAACACCATATATTTT. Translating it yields CAWGDGRSGNTIYF.

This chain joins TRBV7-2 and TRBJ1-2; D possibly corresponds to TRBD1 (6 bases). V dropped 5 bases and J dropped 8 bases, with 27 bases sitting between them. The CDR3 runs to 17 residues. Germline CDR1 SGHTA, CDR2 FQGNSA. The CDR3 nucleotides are TGTGCCAGCAGCCCTACTGTGGGACACTCAACCCGAGAGGGCTACACCTTC. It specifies CASSPTVGHSTREGYTF.

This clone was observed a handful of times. Written as DNA, the CDR3 is TGTGCCAGCAGCTTAGATGCCGGGGAAGGAGGCTACACCTTC. This sequence encodes CASSLDAGEGGYTF. J is TRBJ1-2 and V is TRBV7-9; D not certain. The germline gives CDR1 SEHNR, CDR2 FQNEAQ (reference sequence). V gave up 1 base and J gave up 8 bases, with 14 bases separating them. CDR3 length: 14 residues.

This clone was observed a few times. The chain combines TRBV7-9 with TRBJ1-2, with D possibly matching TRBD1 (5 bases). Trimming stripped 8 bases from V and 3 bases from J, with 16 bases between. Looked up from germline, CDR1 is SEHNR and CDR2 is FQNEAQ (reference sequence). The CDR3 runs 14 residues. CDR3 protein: CASGSSGGYYGYTF. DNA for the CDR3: TGTGCCAGCGGCTCCAGTGGGGGTTACTATGGCTACACCTTC.

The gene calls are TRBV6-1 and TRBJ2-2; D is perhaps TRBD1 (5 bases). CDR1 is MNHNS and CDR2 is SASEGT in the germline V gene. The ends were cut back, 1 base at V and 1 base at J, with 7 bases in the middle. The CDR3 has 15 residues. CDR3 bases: TGTGCCAGCAGTGAAGGGCAGGGGAACACCGGGGAGCTGTTTTTT. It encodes CASSEGQGNTGELFF.

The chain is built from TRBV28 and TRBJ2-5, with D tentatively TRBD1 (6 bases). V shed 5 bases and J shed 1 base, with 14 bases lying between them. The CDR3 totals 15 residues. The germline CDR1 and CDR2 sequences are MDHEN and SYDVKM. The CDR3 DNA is TGTGCCAGCAGTCGTCTGAAGGGGGTCCAAGAGACCCAGTACTTC. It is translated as CASSRLKGVQETQYF.

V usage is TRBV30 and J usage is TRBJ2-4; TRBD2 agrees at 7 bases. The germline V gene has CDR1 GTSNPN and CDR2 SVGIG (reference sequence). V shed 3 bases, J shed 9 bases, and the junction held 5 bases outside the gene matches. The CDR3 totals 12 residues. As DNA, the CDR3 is TGTGCCTGGAGGAAGGGCGGGAGCATTCAGTACTTC. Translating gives CAWRKGGSIQYF.

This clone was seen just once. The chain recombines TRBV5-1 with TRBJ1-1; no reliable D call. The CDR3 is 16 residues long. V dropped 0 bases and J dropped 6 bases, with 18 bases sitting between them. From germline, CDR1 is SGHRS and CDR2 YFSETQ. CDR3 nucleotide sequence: TGCGCCAGCAGCTTGGGCCCTGACGTAGGTATCGCTGAAGCTTTCTTT. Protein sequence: CASSLGPDVGIAEAFF.

The CDR3: CASSSFSAEAFF. In DNA, the CDR3 is TGTGCCAGTAGTTCCTTTTCGGCTGAAGCTTTCTTT. The V and J genes are TRBV19 and TRBJ1-1, with D unresolved. V lost 5 bases to trimming and J lost 6 bases, with 10 bases between them. The CDR3 loop spans 12 amino acids. Germline V gene sequence: CDR1 LNHDA, CDR2 SQIVND (reference sequence).

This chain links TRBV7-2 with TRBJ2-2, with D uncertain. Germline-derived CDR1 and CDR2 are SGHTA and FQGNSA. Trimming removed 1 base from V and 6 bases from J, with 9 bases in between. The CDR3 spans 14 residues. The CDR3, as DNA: TGTGCCAGCAGCTTAGGAGGCCCCCCCGGGGAGCTGTTTTTT. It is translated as CASSLGGPPGELFF.

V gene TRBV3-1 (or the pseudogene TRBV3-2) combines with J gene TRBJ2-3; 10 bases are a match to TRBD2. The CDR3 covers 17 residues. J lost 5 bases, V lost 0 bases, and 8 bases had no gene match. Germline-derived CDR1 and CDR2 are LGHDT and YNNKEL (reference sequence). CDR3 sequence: CASSQETRIAGGDTQYF. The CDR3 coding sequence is TGTGCCAGCAGCCAAGAAACCCGGATAGCGGGAGGAGATACGCAGTATTTT.